The 19 T cell receptor beta chains below come from one sample, sequenced in a study of shared clonotypes between healthy human individuals. Assay used: immunoSEQ multiplex PCR; TCRdb lists only in-frame clones, some missing. The sample yields roughly 1,600,000 clones, 98% seen once. The specimen sequenced was naive CD4+ T cells sorted from blood. Subset meaning: CD45RA+ positively selected. These receptors all stem from a man under 40 in good health.

The chain couples TRBV27 to TRBJ2-5; D is ambiguous. This CDR3 comprises 15 residues. Trimming pared 3 bases from V and 0 bases from J, leaving 11 bases between. CDR1 and CDR2 (germline): MNHEY, SMNVEV (reference sequence). For the CDR3, the DNA is TGTGCCAGCAGTTTTAAGAACCGGGACCAAGAGACCCAGTACTTC. Its protein is CASSFKNRDQETQYF.

The V call is TRBV5-8, the J call TRBJ2-1; 7 positions match TRBD1. J gave up 3 bases and V 0 bases, and 3 bases lay outside the gene matches. Germline V gene data show CDR1 as SGHTS and CDR2 as YDEGEE. The CDR3 length is 15 residues. The CDR3 nucleotides are TGTGCCAGCAGCTTGGGAGACAGGGACTACAATGAGCAGTTCTTC. This translates into CASSLGDRDYNEQFF.

The V and J genes are TRBV11-2 and TRBJ1-1; D perhaps matches TRBD1 (6 bases). This CDR3 has 14 residues. Germline CDR1 is SGHAT and CDR2 is FQNNGV. V lost 5 bases, J lost 1 base, and 11 bases lay in between. In DNA form, the CDR3 reads TGTGCCAGCAGCCCCCGGGACACGAACACTGAAGCTTTCTTT. Protein: CASSPRDTNTEAFF. Using reference TRBV11-2 and TRBJ1-1 for the parts outside the CDR3, the full variable domain is EAGVAQSPRYKIIEKRQSVAFWCNPISGHATLYWYQQILGQGPKLLIQFQNNGVVDDSQLPKDRFSAERLKGVDSTLKIQPAKLEDSAVYLCASSPRDTNTEAFFGQGTRLTVV.

V gene TRBV20-1 combines with J gene TRBJ1-4; the D is unclear. CDR1 is DFQATT and CDR2 is SNEGSKA in the germline V gene (reference sequence). This CDR3 spans 11 amino acids. The CDR3 protein is CSPRVDEKLFF. For the CDR3, the DNA is TGCAGCCCACGGGTTGATGAAAAACTGTTTTTT.

With regard to this clone: Other DNA sequences from this sample encode an identical CDR3 as well. This chain connects TRBV28 to TRBJ1-2; D is uncertain. The CDR3 has 11 amino acids. The V end was cut by 1 base, the J end by 8 bases, with 5 bases between. Germline CDR1 is MDHEN and CDR2 is SYDVKM. CDR3 loop: CASSLSRGYTF. The CDR3, as DNA: TGTGCCAGCAGTTTATCAAGAGGCTACACCTTC.

This clone was recorded only once. The V and J genes are TRBV6-1 and TRBJ1-2; TRBD1 might be the D (5 bases). This CDR3 contains 16 residues. V was clipped by 1 base and J by 5 bases, with 17 bases between them. Germline V gene sequence: CDR1 MNHNS, CDR2 SASEGT. CDR3 coding DNA: TGTGCCAGCAGTGAAGGGACGGCCGCGGGGGGGTATGGCTACACCTTC. Amino acid sequence: CASSEGTAAGGYGYTF.

The rearrangement joins TRBV2 to TRBJ1-2; D is undetermined. V lost 5 bases and J 4 bases, leaving 11 bases between the germline ends. The germline gives CDR1 SNHLY, CDR2 FYNNEI. The CDR3 is 13 residues long. The chain's CDR3 is CASSRTVSYGYTF. CDR3 bases: TGTGCCAGCAGTCGGACGGTCTCCTATGGCTACACCTTC.

V and J are TRBV7-8 and TRBJ1-5, with D uncertain. Germline V gene sequence: CDR1 SGHVS, CDR2 FQNEAQ. Trimming took 5 bases from V and 0 from J, leaving 11 bases between them. The CDR3 runs to 15 residues. The CDR3 sequence is CASSINANSNQPQHF. CDR3 in DNA: TGTGCCAGCAGCATTAATGCTAATAGCAATCAGCCCCAGCATTTT.

Remarks on this clone: Other DNA sequences in this sample translate to the same CDR3. V is TRBV9 and J is TRBJ2-7; D perhaps matches TRBD2 (5 bases). Per the germline V gene, CDR1 is SGDLS and CDR2 is YYNGEE. V lost 0 bases and J 2 bases, leaving 9 bases between the germline ends. The CDR3 is 14 amino acids. CDR3 region: CASSVAASPYEQYF. The CDR3 region has the DNA TGTGCCAGCAGCGTAGCGGCTAGCCCCTACGAGCAGTACTTC.

The J gene is TRBJ2-6, the V gene TRBV11-2; the D gene is possibly TRBD1 (6 bases). CDR1 and CDR2 from the germline V gene are SGHAT and FQNNGV. Trimming removed 2 bases at V and 5 bases at J, with 16 bases between. The CDR3 consists of 17 residues. CDR3 residues: CASSLYTGPMRANVLTF. CDR3 nucleotides: TGTGCCAGCAGCTTATATACAGGGCCTATGAGGGCCAACGTCCTGACTTTC.

As concerns this clone: This specimen includes other DNA sequences encoding the same CDR3. The chain has TRBV18 and TRBJ2-5; D possibly corresponds to TRBD1 (6 bases). Per the germline V gene, CDR1 is KGHSH and CDR2 is LQKENI. Trimming took 3 bases from V and 2 from J, leaving 10 bases between them. This CDR3 contains 14 residues. CDR3 in DNA: TGTGCCAGCTCACCGACAGGAGCTCAAGAGACCCAGTACTTC. Its protein product is CASSPTGAQETQYF.

CDR3 region: CASSEVASTGHSYNEQFF. As DNA, the CDR3 is TGTGCCAGCAGTGAAGTAGCGAGTACAGGGCACTCCTACAATGAGCAGTTCTTC. The J gene is TRBJ2-1, the V gene TRBV6-1, with D tentatively TRBD1 (6 bases). The CDR3 is 18 residues long. CDR1 and CDR2 (germline): MNHNS, SASEGT. The ends were cut back, 1 base at V and 0 bases at J, with 16 bases in the middle.

The V call is TRBV18, the J call TRBJ2-1; 7 positions match TRBD2. Germline CDR1 is KGHSH and CDR2 is LQKENI. The CDR3 is 15 residues long. V dropped 0 bases and J dropped 8; count of bases not matched to a gene: 7. CDR3 in DNA: TGTGCCAGCTCACCACCGGGGAGACTAGCCCATGAGCAGTTCTTC. Protein sequence: CASSPPGRLAHEQFF.

The rearrangement links TRBV4-1 to TRBJ2-2, with D possibly being TRBD1 (6 bases). Germline V CDR1 and CDR2: MGHRA, YSYEKL. CDR3 length equals 17 residues. Trimming removed 7 bases from V and 0 bases from J, with 18 bases in between. CDR3 protein: CASIPIAGTTNTGELFF. DNA of the CDR3: TGCGCCAGCATCCCTATTGCCGGGACAACGAACACCGGGGAGCTGTTTTTT.

The chain is built from TRBV5-4 and TRBJ2-7; 15 positions match TRBD2. J gave up 9 bases and V 5 bases, and 6 bases lay outside the gene matches. Germline V gives CDR1 SGHNT, CDR2 YYREEE (reference sequence). The length of the CDR3 is 14 residues. In nucleotides, the CDR3 is TGTGCCAGCAGATCCGGACTAGCGGGAGGGTCGCAGTACTTC. The encoded protein is CASRSGLAGGSQYF. Full variable domain (rest looked up from reference TRBV5-4 and TRBJ2-7): ETGVTQSPTHLIKTRGQQVTLRCSSQSGHNTVSWYQQALGQGPQFIFQYYREEENGRGNFPPRFSGLQFPNYSSELNVNALELDDSALYLCASRSGLAGGSQYFGPGTRLTVT.

The chain is built from TRBV2 and TRBJ2-7; TRBD2 matches at 8 bases. Germline lookup yields CDR1 SNHLY and CDR2 FYNNEI. The trim removed 8 bases at V and 6 bases at J, leaving 12 bases unmatched. CDR3 size: 14 residues. The CDR3 sequence: CASRSGRNWIEQYF. CDR3 DNA: TGTGCCAGCCGGAGCGGGAGAAATTGGATCGAGCAGTACTTC. The full variable domain, completed using reference TRBV2 and TRBJ2-7, is EPEVTQTPSHQVTQMGQEVILRCVPISNHLYFYWYRQILGQKVEFLVSFYNNEISEKSEIFDDQFSVERPDGSNFTLKIRSTKLEDSAMYFCASRSGRNWIEQYFGPGTRLTVT.

In regard to this clone: Other nucleotide sequences in the sample specify the same CDR3. The chain combines TRBV7-2 with TRBJ2-7; 8 bases align to TRBD1. V lost 1 base, J lost 2 bases, and 1 base stayed unmatched. The CDR3 runs to 14 residues. Germline V gene lookup returns CDR1 SGHTA and CDR2 FQGNSA. CDR3 nucleotide sequence: TGTGCCAGCAGCTTAGGGACAGGGCCCTACGAGCAGTACTTC. Its protein is CASSLGTGPYEQYF.

The gene calls are TRBV6-1 and TRBJ2-1; 8 positions match TRBD2. There are 17 residues in the CDR3. V gave up 3 bases and J gave up 3 bases; unmatched junction bases: 10. Germline CDR1 reads MNHNS; CDR2 reads SASEGT. CDR3 nucleotides: TGTGCCAGCAGTGACCCTAGAGCGGGAGCCTTCTACAATGAGCAGTTCTTC. Translation gives CASSDPRAGAFYNEQFF.

V and J are TRBV18 and TRBJ1-3, with 8 bases lining up with TRBD1. J was trimmed by 7 bases and V by 3 bases; bases with no gene match: 8. The CDR3 is 15 amino acids. Germline V lookup: CDR1 KGHSH, CDR2 LQKENI. CDR3 DNA: TGTGCCAGCTCACCTCCTCAGGGGGCTCGGAACACCATATATTTT. Translated: CASSPPQGARNTIYF.